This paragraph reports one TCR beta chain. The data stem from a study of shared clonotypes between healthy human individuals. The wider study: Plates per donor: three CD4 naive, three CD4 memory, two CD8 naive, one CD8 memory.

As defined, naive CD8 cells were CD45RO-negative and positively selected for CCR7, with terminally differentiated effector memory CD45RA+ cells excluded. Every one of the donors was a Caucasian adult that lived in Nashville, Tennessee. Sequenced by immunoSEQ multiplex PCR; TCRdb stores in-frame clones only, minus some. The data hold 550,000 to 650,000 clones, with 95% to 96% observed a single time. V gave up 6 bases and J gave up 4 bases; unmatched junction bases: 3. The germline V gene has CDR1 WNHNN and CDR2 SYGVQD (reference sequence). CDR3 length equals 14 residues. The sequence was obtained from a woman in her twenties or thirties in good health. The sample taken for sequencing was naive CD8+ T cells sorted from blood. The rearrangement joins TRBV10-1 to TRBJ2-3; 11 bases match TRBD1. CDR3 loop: CASSGTGGPDTQYF. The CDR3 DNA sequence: TGCGCCAGCAGCGGGACAGGGGGGCCAGATACGCAGTATTTT.